The 3 T cell receptor beta chains below all came from one sample that was sequenced in a study of blood T cell repertoires in COVID-19. TCRdb keeps only in-frame clones here, not all; method: immunoSEQ multiplex PCR. Of about 190,000 clones in the sample, roughly 80% are singletons; the top ten hold around 12%. Sequenced: peripheral blood. Receptor source: a woman aged 50 to 65 with acute or convalescent COVID-19.

This clone occurred a few times. The CDR3 DNA is TGTGCCAGCAGTGAATTCACTAGCGGTCGGAGCGAGCAGTTCTTC. Protein product: CASSEFTSGRSEQFF. This chain joins TRBV6-4 and TRBJ2-1, with 8 bases lining up with TRBD2. Germline V gene lookup returns CDR1 MRHNA and CDR2 SNTAGT. The CDR3 has 15 residues. Trimming at V came to 3 bases and at J to 10 bases, leaving 11 bases not matched to a gene.

This clone was counted only a few times. J is TRBJ1-4 and V is TRBV7-9; 8 nucleotides agree with TRBD1. The CDR3 totals 15 residues. The ends lost 3 bases at V and 5 bases at J; junction bases unmatched: 5. Per germline, CDR1 SEHNR and CDR2 FQNEAQ (reference sequence). The CDR3 DNA sequence: TGTGCCAGCAGCTTGTCACAGGGGGGGAATGAAAAACTGTTTTTT. Residues: CASSLSQGGNEKLFF.

The chain combines TRBV6-5 with TRBJ2-7; possible D gene TRBD2, 5 bases. CDR3 length equals 14 residues. Germline V CDR1 and CDR2: MNHEY, SVGAGI. V lost 6 bases to trimming and J lost 5 bases, with 17 bases between them. CDR3 sequence: CASSRVRENNEQYF. CDR3 DNA sequence: TGTGCCAGCAGCCGGGTAAGGGAGAACAACGAGCAGTACTTC.